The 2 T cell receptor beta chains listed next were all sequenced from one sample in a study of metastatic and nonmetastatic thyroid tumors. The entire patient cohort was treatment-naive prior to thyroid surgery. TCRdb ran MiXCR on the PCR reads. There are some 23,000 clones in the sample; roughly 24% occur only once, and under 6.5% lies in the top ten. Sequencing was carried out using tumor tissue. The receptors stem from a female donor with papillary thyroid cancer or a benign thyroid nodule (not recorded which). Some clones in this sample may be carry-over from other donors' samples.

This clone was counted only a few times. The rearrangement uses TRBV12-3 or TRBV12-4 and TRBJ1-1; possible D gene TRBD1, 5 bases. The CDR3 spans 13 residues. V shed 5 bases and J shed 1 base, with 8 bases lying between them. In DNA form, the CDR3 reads TGTGCCAGCAGTGCTGGACAGAACACTGAAGCTTTCTTT. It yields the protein CASSAGQNTEAFF.

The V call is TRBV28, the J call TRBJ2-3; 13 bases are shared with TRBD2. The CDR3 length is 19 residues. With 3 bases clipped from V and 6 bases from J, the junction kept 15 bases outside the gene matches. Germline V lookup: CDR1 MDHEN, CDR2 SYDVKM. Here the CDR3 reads CASSLSTGTSGKRTDTQYF. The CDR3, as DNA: TGTGCCAGCAGTTTGTCTACTGGGACTAGCGGGAAACGAACGGATACGCAGTATTTT. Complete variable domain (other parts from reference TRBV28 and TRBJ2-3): DVKVTQSSRYLVKRTGEKVFLECVQDMDHENMFWYRQDPGLGLRLIYFSYDVKMKEKGDIPEGYSVSREKKERFSLILESASTNQTSMYLCASSLSTGTSGKRTDTQYFGPGTRLTVL.